The 16 T cell receptor beta chains below were found in one sample sequenced in a study of metastatic and nonmetastatic thyroid tumors. MiXCR re-clonotyped the PCR reads for TCRdb. The sample holds tens of thousands of clones, roughly 15% seen once. The entire patient cohort was treatment-naive prior to thyroid surgery. The sample taken for sequencing was blood. The receptors originated from a female donor with papillary thyroid cancer or a benign thyroid nodule (not recorded which). Some clones in this sample may be carry-over from other donors' samples.

The CDR3 nucleotides are TGCGCCAGCAGTGACATAGCGGGAGCCCCGGAGCAGTACTTC. Its protein product is CASSDIAGAPEQYF. The rearrangement links TRBV10-2 to TRBJ2-7; 9 nucleotides align to TRBD2. This CDR3 has 14 amino acids. Trimming removed 3 bases from V and 7 bases from J; junction bases left unmatched: 7. Looked up from germline, CDR1 is WSHSY and CDR2 is SAAADI.

This sequence joins TRBV11-2 and TRBJ2-1; TRBD2 matches at 10 bases. This CDR3 is built from 18 residues. V lost 5 bases to trimming and J lost 4 bases; unmatched junction nucleotides: 14. Germline CDR1 reads SGHAT; CDR2 reads FQNNGV. The CDR3 here is CASSLGGGGLADYNEQFF. The CDR3 DNA is TGTGCCAGCAGCCTAGGAGGTGGCGGACTAGCGGATTACAATGAGCAGTTCTTC.

In its sample, this clone was seen many times. The rearrangement links TRBV6-1 to TRBJ2-3, with 8 bases aligning to TRBD2. The CDR3 has 16 amino acids. Trimming cost V 10 bases and J 1 base; bases outside gene matches: 13. Per germline, CDR1 MNHNS and CDR2 SASEGT. CDR3 coding DNA: TGTGCCATCCAAGAGGGAGCGGGAGAGGGCACAGATACGCAGTATTTT. Protein: CAIQEGAGEGTDTQYF.

The sample holds many counts of this clone. The chain combines TRBV14 with TRBJ2-1, with 11 nucleotides matching TRBD2. The ends lost 4 bases at V and 5 bases at J; junction bases unmatched: 7. This CDR3 comprises 16 residues. Germline lookup yields CDR1 SGHDN and CDR2 FVKESK. The DNA for the CDR3 is TGTGCCAGCAGCCGCCCCGGGACTAGCGGAAACAATGAGCAGTTCTTC. Protein: CASSRPGTSGNNEQFF. Complete variable domain (other parts from reference TRBV14 and TRBJ2-1): EAGVTQFPSHSVIEKGQTVTLRCDPISGHDNLYWYRRVMGKEIKFLLHFVKESKQDESGMPNNRFLAERTGGTYSTLKVQPAELEDSGVYFCASSRPGTSGNNEQFFGPGTRLTVL.

V usage is TRBV19 and J usage is TRBJ2-4, with D tentatively TRBD1 (5 bases). The CDR3 extends over 14 amino acids. Deletions cut 7 bases from V and 0 bases from J, with 10 bases between. Germline lookup yields CDR1 LNHDA and CDR2 SQIVND (reference sequence). The CDR3 loop is CASIRQLAKNIQYF. The CDR3 coding sequence is TGTGCCAGTATCCGACAGTTAGCCAAAAACATTCAGTACTTC.

This clone was seen only a few times. CDR3 in DNA: TGTGCCAGCAGTATGCCTAGGGGGACCCCCCCTTTGAACACTGAAGCTTTCTTT. This codes for CASSMPRGTPPLNTEAFF. This sequence joins TRBV6-5 and TRBJ1-1; D possibly corresponds to TRBD1 (6 bases). CDR1 and CDR2 from the germline V gene are MNHEY and SVGAGI. The CDR3 extends over 18 amino acids. Deletions cut 5 bases from V and 0 bases from J, with 22 bases between.

The chain couples TRBV20-1 to TRBJ2-1, with D unresolved. The germline V gene encodes CDR1 DFQATT and CDR2 SNEGSKA (reference sequence). V dropped 2 bases and J dropped 9 bases, with 23 bases sitting between them. The CDR3 consists of 16 residues. The DNA for the CDR3 is TGCAGTGCTAGACCCGGCATCCCGGCCGTGGTGGGTGAGCAGTTCTTC. It translates to CSARPGIPAVVGEQFF.

This clone was observed many times. V gene TRBV7-8 combines with J gene TRBJ2-7; D gene unclear. Germline V gene sequence: CDR1 SGHVS, CDR2 FQNEAQ. V lost 5 bases, J lost 5 bases, and 10 bases lay in between. This CDR3 region has 12 residues. The CDR3 loop reads CASSLFRHEQYF. The CDR3 DNA follows: TGTGCCAGCAGCCTTTTCCGGCACGAGCAGTACTTC.

V usage is TRBV20-1 and J usage is TRBJ2-7; 8 nucleotides match TRBD2. The CDR3 has 15 amino acids. Germline V gives CDR1 DFQATT, CDR2 SNEGSKA (reference sequence). V gave up 4 bases and J gave up 3 bases; unmatched junction bases: 11. The CDR3 DNA is TGCAGTGCTATATCAACTAGCGGTTCGGACTACGAGCAGTACTTC. Translation gives CSAISTSGSDYEQYF.

In regard to this clone: Germline and junction disagree at one end, which may indicate a read error. The chain combines TRBV12-3 or TRBV12-4 with TRBJ2-7; 8 bases map to TRBD1. The CDR3 has 12 amino acids. Here the CDR3 DNA reads TGTGCCGGCAGCGTACAGGGGGTTGATCAGTACTTC. Amino acid sequence: CAGSVQGVDQYF.

Ten or more counts support this clone. The V gene is TRBV4-1, the J gene TRBJ1-5; unclear D gene. The CDR3 consists of 15 residues. V shed 1 base and J shed 0 bases, with 7 bases lying between them. Germline CDR1 reads MGHRA; CDR2 reads YSYEKL. The CDR3 loop reads CASSQGRISNQPQHF. The CDR3, as DNA: TGCGCCAGCAGCCAAGGGAGAATTAGCAATCAGCCCCAGCATTTT.

There are many counts of this clone. The chain recombines TRBV20-1 with TRBJ2-4; D ambiguous. The CDR3 has 10 residues. V was shortened by 4 bases and J by 4 bases, with 2 bases between the two germline ends. Germline loops: CDR1 DFQATT, CDR2 SNEGSKA (reference sequence). DNA of the CDR3: TGCAGTGCTACAAAAAACATTCAGTACTTC. Protein: CSATKNIQYF.

The rearrangement uses TRBV10-1 and TRBJ2-6; D gene ambiguous. Germline V gene lookup returns CDR1 WNHNN and CDR2 SYGVQD (reference sequence). The length of the CDR3 is 17 residues. V lost 3 bases, J lost 0 bases, and 12 bases lay in between. The CDR3 sequence is CASSEVSRVSGANVLTF. The DNA for the CDR3 is TGCGCCAGCAGTGAAGTATCTAGGGTCTCTGGGGCCAACGTCCTGACTTTC.

The chain carries TRBV5-4 and TRBJ2-3; tentative D call: TRBD2 (7 bases). This CDR3 is built from 16 residues. Germline V gene lookup returns CDR1 SGHNT and CDR2 YYREEE (reference sequence). Trimming removed 3 bases at V and 4 bases at J, with 18 bases between. The CDR3 DNA is TGTGCCAGCAGCTCCCGGGGGCGGGAGTCTGCAGATACGCAGTATTTT. Translating it yields CASSSRGRESADTQYF.

This clone was found many times. The rearrangement joins TRBV11-2 to TRBJ2-2; possible D gene TRBD2, 5 bases. Trimming pared 8 bases from V and 3 bases from J, leaving 19 bases between. Per germline, CDR1 SGHAT and CDR2 FQNNGV. The CDR3 extends over 16 amino acids. The CDR3 region is CASVIPGERDTGELFF. The DNA for the CDR3 is TGTGCCAGCGTAATTCCCGGGGAGCGTGACACCGGGGAGCTGTTTTTT.

This clone was detected a few times. The chain links TRBV12-3 or TRBV12-4 to TRBJ1-3; D is unclear. The CDR3 is made up of 14 amino acids. V lost 0 bases, J lost 2 bases, and 5 bases lay in between. CDR3 sequence (DNA): TGTGCCAGCAGTTTAGCAGGTGCTGGAAACACCATATATTTT. Translating gives CASSLAGAGNTIYF.